Below, 27 T cell receptor beta chains from the same sample are listed, as sequenced in a study of siplizumab effects on memory and regulatory T cells. This table comes from immunoSEQ multiplex PCR, and its TCRdb copy is limited to in-frame clones, with some not included. The profile shows about 120,000 clones, 80% to 95% of them singletons. Material: CD4+ T cells sorted from blood. These TCRs come from a human donor in good health.

This chain connects TRBV27 to TRBJ1-1; 11 nucleotides align to TRBD1. Germline V gene lookup returns CDR1 MNHEY and CDR2 SMNVEV (reference sequence). The CDR3 is 15 amino acids. V shed 4 bases, J shed 5 bases, and the junction held 6 bases outside the gene matches. The CDR3 region has the DNA TGTGCCAGCAGTTACGGACAGGGGGCTTTAACTGAAGCTTTCTTT. Encoded protein: CASSYGQGALTEAFF.

CDR3 sequence (DNA): TGTGCCAGAAGCTTAAGTTGCCTGTCTCTAGCCAAAAACATTCAGTACTTC. Encoded protein: CARSLSCLSLAKNIQYF. The chain is built from TRBV7-5 and TRBJ2-4. TRBV7-5 is a listed pseudogene. CDR3 length equals 17 residues.

This clone was seen only once. The chain carries TRBV30 and TRBJ1-2; no clear D. Germline CDR1 and CDR2: GTSNPN and SVGIG (reference sequence). The CDR3 runs to 12 residues. The DNA of the CDR3 is TGTGCTGGAGAGAGGGTTCTCGGGGGCTACACCTTC. This translates into CAGERVLGGYTF.

The V and J genes are TRBV5-1 and TRBJ1-4; 9 bases agree with TRBD1. The junction had 5 bases not matched to a gene; V was cut back by 4 bases and J by 7 bases. CDR3 length: 14 amino acids. Germline lookup yields CDR1 SGHRS and CDR2 YFSETQ. In DNA form, the CDR3 reads TGCGCCAGCAGCGCGGGACAGGGTGGTGAAAAACTGTTTTTT. The encoded protein is CASSAGQGGEKLFF.

The chain links TRBV4-1 to TRBJ2-2; D uncertain. Germline V CDR1 and CDR2: MGHRA, YSYEKL. The CDR3 extends over 12 amino acids. V dropped 3 bases and J dropped 2 bases, with 1 base sitting between them. DNA of the CDR3: TGCGCCAGCAGCCACAACACCGGGGAGCTGTTTTTT. Protein product: CASSHNTGELFF.

V gene TRBV4-2 combines with J gene TRBJ1-6; D gene ambiguous. Germline V gives CDR1 LGHNA, CDR2 YNFKEQ. The CDR3 covers 14 residues. The V gene lost 2 bases and the J gene lost 5 bases, with 7 bases spanning the gap. The CDR3 region has the DNA TGTGCCAGCAGCCAACGAACAGATAATTCACCCCTCCACTTT. Translating gives CASSQRTDNSPLHF.

This sequence joins TRBV5-8 and TRBJ2-5; 8 nucleotides line up with TRBD2. V was pared by 2 bases and J by 3 bases, with 3 bases of the junction left unmatched. The germline V gene encodes CDR1 SGHTS and CDR2 YDEGEE. The CDR3 extends over 14 amino acids. CDR3 sequence reads: CASSLGTRKETQYF. In DNA, the CDR3 is TGTGCCAGCAGCTTAGGGACTAGGAAAGAGACCCAGTACTTC. Together with reference TRBV5-8 and TRBJ2-5, the CDR3 gives the full variable domain: EAGVTQSPTHLIKTRGQQATLRCSPISGHTSVYWYQQALGLGLQFLLWYDEGEERNRGNFPPRFSGRQFPNYSSELNVNALELEDSALYLCASSLGTRKETQYFGPGTRLLVL.

The chain joins TRBV18 to TRBJ2-6; no firm D call. Germline lookup yields CDR1 KGHSH and CDR2 LQKENI. The CDR3 sequence is 18 residues long. Trimming cost V 4 bases and J 0 bases, with 16 bases left between them. In DNA, the CDR3 is TGTGCCAGCTCACAAGCCCGCCCCTCAAACTCTGGGGCCAACGTCCTGACTTTC. Translated, it gives CASSQARPSNSGANVLTF.

The rearrangement links TRBV7-7 to TRBJ2-1, with 7 positions matching TRBD2. The V gene's germline CDR1 is SSHAT and CDR2 FNYEAQ (reference sequence). There are 17 residues in the CDR3. Trimming at V came to 5 bases and at J to 6 bases, leaving 16 bases not matched to a gene. CDR3 amino acids: CASSAEPAGNGANEQFF. CDR3 nucleotides: TGTGCCAGCAGCGCCGAACCAGCGGGGAATGGAGCCAATGAGCAGTTCTTC.

The chain uses TRBV15 and TRBJ2-3, with 12 bases that match TRBD2. Germline trimming cut 5 bases from V and 4 bases from J; bases unmatched to any gene: 7. CDR3 length equals 16 residues. CDR1 LNHNV and CDR2 YYDKDF come from the germline V gene (reference sequence). The DNA for the CDR3 is TGTGCCACCAGCCTAGCGGGGGGGCCAATCGCAGATACGCAGTATTTT. This translates into CATSLAGGPIADTQYF. Full variable domain (missing parts from reference TRBV15 and TRBJ2-3): DAMVIQNPRYQVTQFGKPVTLSCSQTLNHNVMYWYQQKSSQAPKLLFHYYDKDFNNEADTPDNFQSRRPNTSFCFLDIRSPGLGDTAMYLCATSLAGGPIADTQYFGPGTRLTVL.

This chain uses TRBV19 with TRBJ1-5, with D possibly being TRBD1 (5 bases). CDR1 and CDR2 (germline): LNHDA, SQIVND (reference sequence). The CDR3 runs to 14 residues. The V end lost 7 bases, the J end lost 7 bases, and 17 bases lay between the germline ends. CDR3 bases: TGTGCCAGTACCCCTCTGGGGGAAGGGCAGCCCCAGCATTTT. It specifies CASTPLGEGQPQHF.

The V and J genes are TRBV19 and TRBJ2-5; tentative D call: TRBD1 (5 bases). Germline lookup yields CDR1 LNHDA and CDR2 SQIVND (reference sequence). The CDR3 has 14 residues. Trimming took off 4 bases at V and 5 bases at J, with 14 bases between the two ends. The CDR3: CASSKQDYEETQYF. The CDR3 nucleotides are TGTGCCAGTAGTAAACAGGATTACGAGGAGACCCAGTACTTC.

The V call is TRBV5-1, the J call TRBJ2-7; unclear D gene. The V gene's germline CDR1 is SGHRS and CDR2 YFSETQ. Deletions cut 2 bases from V and 2 bases from J, with 11 bases between. The CDR3 runs to 14 residues. The CDR3 here is CASSLGSSAYEQYF. CDR3 DNA: TGCGCCAGCAGCTTAGGCAGTTCGGCCTACGAGCAGTACTTC.

The chain carries TRBV5-1 and TRBJ1-5, with TRBD1 matching 9 bases. Germline lookup yields CDR1 SGHRS and CDR2 YFSETQ. This CDR3 region has 17 residues. After removal of 4 bases from V and 6 bases from J, the junction contained 14 bases not matched to a gene. CDR3 DNA: TGCGCCAGCAGCCCCAGACCCGGGACAGGGTTATCTCAGCCCCAGCATTTT. Translating it yields CASSPRPGTGLSQPQHF.

The rearrangement uses TRBV5-4 and TRBJ2-1, with D possibly TRBD2 on 6 matching bases. The CDR3 loop spans 13 amino acids. The germline V gene encodes CDR1 SGHNT and CDR2 YYREEE (reference sequence). With 4 bases removed from V and 5 bases from J, the gap between germline ends came to 10 bases. The CDR3 reads CASSTGLNNEQFF. CDR3 coding DNA: TGTGCCAGCAGCACGGGACTTAACAATGAGCAGTTCTTC.

J is TRBJ2-7 and V is TRBV4-1; 15 bases are shared with TRBD2. V shed 0 bases, J shed 6 bases, and the junction held 6 bases outside the gene matches. There are 17 residues in the CDR3. From germline, CDR1 is MGHRA and CDR2 YSYEKL. The DNA for the CDR3 is TGCGCCAGCAGCCAAGAAGGACTAGCGGGAGGGCCTCGCGAGCAGTACTTC. It specifies CASSQEGLAGGPREQYF.

This clone was seen just once. The V and J genes are TRBV5-1 and TRBJ1-2, with TRBD1 matching 9 bases. Germline CDR1 reads SGHRS; CDR2 reads YFSETQ. V was pared by 0 bases and J by 4 bases, with 13 bases of the junction left unmatched. The CDR3 consists of 18 residues. This CDR3 reads CASSLEGQGSEIAYGYTF. The CDR3 region has the DNA TGCGCCAGCAGCTTGGAGGGACAGGGATCGGAAATAGCCTATGGCTACACCTTC.

V usage is TRBV6-5 and J usage is TRBJ2-7, with 12 positions matching TRBD2. CDR3 length: 15 amino acids. With V trimmed by 6 bases and J by 3 bases, 6 bases remained unmatched. Germline V gives CDR1 MNHEY, CDR2 SVGAGI. CDR3 sequence: CASSLTSGGFYEQYF. DNA for the CDR3: TGTGCCAGCAGCCTGACTAGCGGGGGCTTCTACGAGCAGTACTTC.

The chain combines TRBV11-2 with TRBJ2-3; TRBD1 is a possible D gene (5 bases). Between the trimmed V and J ends, which lost 1 base and 9 bases, there was a span of 11 bases. Germline CDR1 SGHAT, CDR2 FQNNGV. The CDR3 is 13 amino acids. CDR3 sequence: CASSLGVGPTQYF. CDR3 nucleotides: TGTGCCAGCAGCTTAGGGGTGGGGCCCACGCAGTATTTT.

In this sample, this clone turned up once. The V call is TRBV19, the J call TRBJ2-5; 12 bases are a match to TRBD2. The CDR3 length is 15 residues. Germline CDR1 reads LNHDA; CDR2 reads SQIVND (reference sequence). The trim removed 3 bases at V and 5 bases at J, leaving 4 bases unmatched. The CDR3 is CASSILLAGGETQYF. The CDR3 region has the DNA TGTGCCAGTAGTATTTTGCTAGCGGGAGGGGAGACCCAGTACTTC.

The J gene is TRBJ1-1, the V gene TRBV7-3, with 9 bases fitting TRBD1. V lost 4 bases to trimming and J lost 8 bases; unmatched junction nucleotides: 5. The germline V gene has CDR1 SGHTA and CDR2 FQGTGA. This CDR3 has 13 amino acids. CDR3 nucleotide sequence: TGTGCCAGCAGCTCGGGACAGGGTTTCGAAGCTTTCTTT. It codes for CASSSGQGFEAFF.

The chain joins TRBV19 to TRBJ1-1; possible D gene TRBD1, 6 bases. Germline V CDR1 and CDR2: LNHDA, SQIVND (reference sequence). Trimming took 1 base from V and 9 from J, leaving 21 bases between them. The CDR3 runs 16 residues. CDR3 bases: TGTGCCAGTAGTATAGGCTTCAATAGGGGGAGGCTTAAAGCTTTCTTT. It yields the protein CASSIGFNRGRLKAFF.

This chain links TRBV5-4 with TRBJ2-7, with 8 bases fitting TRBD2. The CDR3 is made up of 14 amino acids. J gave up 3 bases and V 0 bases, and 2 bases lay outside the gene matches. CDR1 and CDR2 from the germline V gene are SGHNT and YYREEE (reference sequence). As DNA, the CDR3 is TGTGCCAGCAGCTTGGCCGCGGGAGGCTACGAGCAGTACTTC. Protein: CASSLAAGGYEQYF.

CDR3 sequence reads: CASSPGWTLNGYTF. The CDR3 bases are TGCGCCAGCAGCCCCGGATGGACTCTGAATGGCTACACCTTC. J is TRBJ1-2 and V is TRBV5-1; D unclear. Trimming shortened V by 4 bases and J by 6 bases, and 16 bases separated the two germline ends. The CDR3 spans 14 residues. Germline assignment: CDR1 SGHRS and CDR2 YFSETQ.

The chain is built from TRBV2 and TRBJ1-4; tentative D call: TRBD1 (6 bases). The germline V gene has CDR1 SNHLY and CDR2 FYNNEI. V was trimmed by 2 bases and J by 7 bases, leaving 11 bases between them. This CDR3 has 14 residues. DNA for the CDR3: TGTGCCAGCAGTGAACCGGCAGGGGTTGAAAAACTGTTTTTT. It codes for CASSEPAGVEKLFF.

The genes are TRBV21-1 and TRBJ2-2; the table's D gene call, TRBD1, was not cross checked with the DNA. TRBV21-1 is classified as a pseudogene. The CDR3 extends over 18 amino acids. Here the CDR3 DNA reads TGTGCCAGCAGCAAGGAACCCCGACAGGGTCGATACACCGGGGAGCTGTTTTTT. This sequence encodes CASSKEPRQGRYTGELFF.

This clone has a single count. The chain is built from TRBV20-1 and TRBJ1-2; D ambiguous. This CDR3 is 11 amino acids long. Germline V gene data show CDR1 as DFQATT and CDR2 as SNEGSKA (reference sequence). Trimming pared 5 bases from V and 5 bases from J, leaving 9 bases between. The CDR3 spells CSAARSYGYTF. The CDR3 coding sequence is TGCAGTGCTGCCCGATCTTATGGCTACACCTTC.